Listed here is a single T cell receptor (beta chain). The CDR3 sequence is 13 residues long. Germline V gene data show CDR1 as KGHDR and CDR2 as SFDVKD. The V end lost 7 bases, the J end lost 9 bases, and 15 bases lay between the germline ends. Only in-frame clones appear in the TCRdb table, and some are missing; sequencing was by immunoSEQ multiplex PCR. Here the sample spans around 130,000 clones, about 95% being singletons. These data originate in a study of control samples from healthy donors and cancer patients. Sequencing was carried out using blood. The V and J genes are TRBV24-1 and TRBJ2-1; D gene uncertain. This TCR derives from a man aged 25 to 40 in good health. DNA for the CDR3: TGTGCCACCAGCCCCGGGCAAGGGTCTGAGCAGTTCTTC. This gives the protein CATSPGQGSEQFF.